This TCR beta chain was sequenced for a study of cytomegalovirus exposure and HLA in healthy donors. In the study overall: The same platform was used for the 90 to 150 validation repertoires as for the approximately 630 first-cohort repertoires, as reported in a later analysis.

TCRdb's copy holds only in-frame clones and misses some; the assay was immunoSEQ multiplex PCR. The table has 150,000 or so clones, approximately 86% seen once. The CDR3 is made up of 15 amino acids. Trimming removed 5 bases at V and 4 bases at J, with 16 bases between. Germline-derived CDR1 and CDR2 are SEHNR and FQNEAQ (reference sequence). The donors were part of the validation cohort, which consisted of approximately 110 subjects and was separate from the first cohort of about 650 subjects. The rearrangement links TRBV7-9 to TRBJ2-3; the D gene is possibly TRBD1 (6 bases). The TCR sequence derives from a man aged 18-30 years in good health and CMV-seropositive. Material: PBMCs. The CDR3 nucleotides are TGTGCCAGCAGCACCCGGACAGATTGGGCAGATACGCAGTATTTT. This sequence encodes CASSTRTDWADTQYF.